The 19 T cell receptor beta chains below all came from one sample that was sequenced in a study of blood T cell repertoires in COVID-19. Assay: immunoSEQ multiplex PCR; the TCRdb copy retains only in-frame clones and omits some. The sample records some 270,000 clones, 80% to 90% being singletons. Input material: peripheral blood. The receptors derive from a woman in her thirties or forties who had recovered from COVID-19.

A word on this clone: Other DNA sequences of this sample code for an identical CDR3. This CDR3 is CASSERGQQNTEAFF. The CDR3 bases are TGTGCCAGCAGTGAAAGGGGTCAGCAGAACACTGAAGCTTTCTTT. The rearrangement joins TRBV2 to TRBJ1-1, with D maybe TRBD1 (5 bases). Germline lookup yields CDR1 SNHLY and CDR2 FYNNEI. Trimming stripped 2 bases from V and 1 base from J, with 11 bases between. The CDR3 contains 15 residues.

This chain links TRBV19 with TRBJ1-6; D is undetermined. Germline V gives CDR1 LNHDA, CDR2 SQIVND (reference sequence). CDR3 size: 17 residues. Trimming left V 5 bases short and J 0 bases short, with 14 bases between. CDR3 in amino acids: CASSPTDSRSYNSPLHF. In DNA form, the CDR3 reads TGTGCCAGTAGTCCAACGGACTCCCGCTCCTATAATTCACCCCTCCACTTT.

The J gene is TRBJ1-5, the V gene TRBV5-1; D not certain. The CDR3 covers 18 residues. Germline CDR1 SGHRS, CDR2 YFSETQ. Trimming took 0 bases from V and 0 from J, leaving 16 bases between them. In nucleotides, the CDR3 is TGCGCCAGCAGCTTGGCCTTTGGCAGGCCATATAGCAATCAGCCCCAGCATTTT. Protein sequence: CASSLAFGRPYSNQPQHF.

The CDR3 coding sequence is TGTGCCAGCAGCCCCTCTAGCGGGGGGCCAGTCACAGATACGCAGTATTTT. Its translation is CASSPSSGGPVTDTQYF. The chain recombines TRBV7-9 with TRBJ2-3, with 11 bases fitting TRBD2. Germline V CDR1 and CDR2: SEHNR, FQNEAQ (reference sequence). The CDR3 sequence is 17 residues long. With V trimmed by 5 bases and J by 2 bases, 9 bases remained unmatched.

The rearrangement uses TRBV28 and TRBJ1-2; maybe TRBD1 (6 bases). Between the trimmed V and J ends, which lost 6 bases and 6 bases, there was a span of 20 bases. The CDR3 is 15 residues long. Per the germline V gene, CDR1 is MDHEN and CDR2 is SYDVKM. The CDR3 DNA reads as TGTGCCAGCAGACGTACCGGGACACCCATCCATGGCTACACCTTC. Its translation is CASRRTGTPIHGYTF.

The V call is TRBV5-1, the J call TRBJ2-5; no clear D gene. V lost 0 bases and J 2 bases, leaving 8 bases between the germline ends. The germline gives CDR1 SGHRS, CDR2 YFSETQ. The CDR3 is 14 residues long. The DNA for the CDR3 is TGCGCCAGCAGCTTGGTTCCCGGGCAAGAGACCCAGTACTTC. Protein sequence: CASSLVPGQETQYF.

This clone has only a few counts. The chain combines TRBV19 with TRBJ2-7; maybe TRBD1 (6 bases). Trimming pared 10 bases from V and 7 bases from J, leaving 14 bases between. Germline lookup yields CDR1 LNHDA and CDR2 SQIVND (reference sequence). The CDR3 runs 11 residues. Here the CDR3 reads CATHTGREQYF. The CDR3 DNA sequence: TGTGCCACCCACACAGGGCGAGAGCAGTACTTC.

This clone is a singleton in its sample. The CDR3 spells CASSDRPGYNEQFF. The CDR3 DNA is TGTGCCAGCAGCGACAGGCCGGGGTACAATGAGCAGTTCTTC. The V call is TRBV11-3, the J call TRBJ2-1; possible D gene TRBD1, 6 bases. The CDR3 is 14 residues long. The germline V and J ends were trimmed by 5 bases and 4 bases, with 12 bases remaining between them. Looked up from germline, CDR1 is SGHNT and CDR2 is YENEEA.

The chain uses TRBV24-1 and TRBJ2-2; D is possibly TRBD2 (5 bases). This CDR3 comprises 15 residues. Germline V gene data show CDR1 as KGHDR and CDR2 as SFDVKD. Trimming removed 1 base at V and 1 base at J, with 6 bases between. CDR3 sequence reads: CATSDFAGNTGELFF. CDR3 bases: TGTGCCACCAGTGATTTCGCGGGGAACACCGGGGAGCTGTTTTTT.

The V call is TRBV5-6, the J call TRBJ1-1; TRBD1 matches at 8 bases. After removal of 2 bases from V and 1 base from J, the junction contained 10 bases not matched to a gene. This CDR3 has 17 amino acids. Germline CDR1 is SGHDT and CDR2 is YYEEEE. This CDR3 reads CASSFDRGSIGNTEAFF. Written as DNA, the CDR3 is TGTGCCAGCAGCTTTGACAGGGGATCGATCGGGAACACTGAAGCTTTCTTT. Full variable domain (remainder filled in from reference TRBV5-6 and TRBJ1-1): DAGVTQSPTHLIKTRGQQVTLRCSPKSGHDTVSWYQQALGQGPQFIFQYYEEEERQRGNFPDRFSGHQFPNYSSELNVNALLLGDSALYLCASSFDRGSIGNTEAFFGQGTRLTVV.

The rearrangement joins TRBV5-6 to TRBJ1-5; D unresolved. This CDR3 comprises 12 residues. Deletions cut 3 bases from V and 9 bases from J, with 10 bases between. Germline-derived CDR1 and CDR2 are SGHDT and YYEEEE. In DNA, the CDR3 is TGTGCCAGCAGCTCCTTAGATGGGCCCCAGCATTTT. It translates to CASSSLDGPQHF.

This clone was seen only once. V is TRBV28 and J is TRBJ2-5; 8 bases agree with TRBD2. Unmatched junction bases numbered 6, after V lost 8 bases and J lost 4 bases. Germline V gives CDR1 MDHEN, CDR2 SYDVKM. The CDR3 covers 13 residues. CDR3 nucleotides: TGTGCCAGCTCCCCGGCGGGGGGAGAGACCCAGTACTTC. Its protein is CASSPAGGETQYF.

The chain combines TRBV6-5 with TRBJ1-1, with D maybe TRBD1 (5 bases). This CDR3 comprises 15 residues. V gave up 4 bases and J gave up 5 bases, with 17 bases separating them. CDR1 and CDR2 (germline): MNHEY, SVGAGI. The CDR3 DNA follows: TGTGCCAGCAGTTCCTTCGGGAGGGGCGGGACTGAAGCTTTCTTT. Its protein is CASSSFGRGGTEAFF.

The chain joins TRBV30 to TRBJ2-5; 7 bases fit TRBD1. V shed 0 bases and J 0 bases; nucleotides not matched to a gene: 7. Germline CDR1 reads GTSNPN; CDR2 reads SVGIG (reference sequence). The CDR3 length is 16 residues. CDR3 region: CAWSVATTGDQETQYF. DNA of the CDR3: TGTGCCTGGAGTGTAGCGACAACAGGGGACCAAGAGACCCAGTACTTC.

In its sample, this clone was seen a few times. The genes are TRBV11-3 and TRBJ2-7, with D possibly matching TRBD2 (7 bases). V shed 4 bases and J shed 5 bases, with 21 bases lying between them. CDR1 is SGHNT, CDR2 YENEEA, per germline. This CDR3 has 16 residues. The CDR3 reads CASSWGGPGPANEQYF. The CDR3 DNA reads TGTGCCAGCAGCTGGGGGGGGCCAGGGCCTGCGAACGAGCAGTACTTC.

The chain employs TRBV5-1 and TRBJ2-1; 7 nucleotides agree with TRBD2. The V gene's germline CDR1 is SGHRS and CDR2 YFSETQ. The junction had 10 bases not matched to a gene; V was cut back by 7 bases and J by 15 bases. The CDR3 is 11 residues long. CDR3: CASPPGLDLFF. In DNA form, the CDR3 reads TGCGCCAGCCCCCCCGGACTAGATTTGTTCTTC.

CDR3 loop: CASRRGLAAVVSYNEQFF. The CDR3 DNA reads TGTGCCAGCAGACGCGGACTAGCGGCGGTAGTTTCCTACAATGAGCAGTTCTTC. J is TRBJ2-1 and V is TRBV7-9; 10 bases fit TRBD2. The CDR3 consists of 18 residues. Germline V gene lookup returns CDR1 SEHNR and CDR2 FQNEAQ (reference sequence). V shed 6 bases and J 1 base; nucleotides not matched to a gene: 12.

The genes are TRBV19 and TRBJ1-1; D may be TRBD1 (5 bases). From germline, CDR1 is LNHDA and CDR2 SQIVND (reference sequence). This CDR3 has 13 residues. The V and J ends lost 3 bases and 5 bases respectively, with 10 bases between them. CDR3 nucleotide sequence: TGTGCCAGTAGTATCTGGGGGGGGACTGAAGCTTTCTTT. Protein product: CASSIWGGTEAFF. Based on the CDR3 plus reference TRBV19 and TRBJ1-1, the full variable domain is DGGITQSPKYLFRKEGQNVTLSCEQNLNHDAMYWYRQDPGQGLRLIYYSQIVNDFQKGDIAEGYSVSREKKESFPLTVTSAQKNPTAFYLCASSIWGGTEAFFGQGTRLTVV.

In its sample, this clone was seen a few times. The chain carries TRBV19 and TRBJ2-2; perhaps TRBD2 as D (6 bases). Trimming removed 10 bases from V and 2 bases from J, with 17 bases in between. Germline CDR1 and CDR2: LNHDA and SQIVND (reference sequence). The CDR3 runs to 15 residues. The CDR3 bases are TGTGCCACTGGCCCCACGGGACTCAACACCGGGGAGCTGTTTTTT. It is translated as CATGPTGLNTGELFF.